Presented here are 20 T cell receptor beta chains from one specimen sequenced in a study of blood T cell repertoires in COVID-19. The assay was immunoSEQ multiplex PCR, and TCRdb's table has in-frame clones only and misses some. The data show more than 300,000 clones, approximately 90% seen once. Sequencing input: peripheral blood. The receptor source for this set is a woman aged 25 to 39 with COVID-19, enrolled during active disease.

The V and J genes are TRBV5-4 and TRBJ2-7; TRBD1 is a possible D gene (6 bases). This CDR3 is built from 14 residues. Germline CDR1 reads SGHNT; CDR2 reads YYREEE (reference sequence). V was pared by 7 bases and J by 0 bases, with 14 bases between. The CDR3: CASYNRDISYEQYF. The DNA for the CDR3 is TGTGCCAGCTACAACCGGGACATCTCCTACGAGCAGTACTTC.

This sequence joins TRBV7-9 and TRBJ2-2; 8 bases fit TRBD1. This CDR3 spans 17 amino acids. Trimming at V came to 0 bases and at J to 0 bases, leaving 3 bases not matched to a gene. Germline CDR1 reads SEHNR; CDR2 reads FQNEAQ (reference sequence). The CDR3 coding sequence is TGTGCCAGCAGCTTAGCCGTGGACAGGGCGAACACCGGGGAGCTGTTTTTT. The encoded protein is CASSLAVDRANTGELFF.

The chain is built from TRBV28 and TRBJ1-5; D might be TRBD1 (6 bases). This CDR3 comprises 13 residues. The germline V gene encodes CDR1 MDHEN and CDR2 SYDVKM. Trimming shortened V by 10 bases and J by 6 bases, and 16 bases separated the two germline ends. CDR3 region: CAIRKQGFQPQHF. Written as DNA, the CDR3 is TGTGCCATCCGGAAACAGGGATTTCAGCCCCAGCATTTT.

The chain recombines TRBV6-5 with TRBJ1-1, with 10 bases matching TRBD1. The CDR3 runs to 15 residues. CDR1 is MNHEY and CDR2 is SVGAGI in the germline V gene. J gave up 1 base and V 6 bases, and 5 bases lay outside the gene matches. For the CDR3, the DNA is TGTGCCAGCAGAGACAGGGGGCAGGCGAACACTGAAGCTTTCTTT. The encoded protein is CASRDRGQANTEAFF.

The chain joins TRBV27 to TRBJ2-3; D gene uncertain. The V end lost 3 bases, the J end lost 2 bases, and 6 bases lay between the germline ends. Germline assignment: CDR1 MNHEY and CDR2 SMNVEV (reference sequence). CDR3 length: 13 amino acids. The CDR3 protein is CASSFGLTDTQYF. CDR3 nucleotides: TGTGCCAGCAGTTTTGGGCTCACAGATACGCAGTATTTT.

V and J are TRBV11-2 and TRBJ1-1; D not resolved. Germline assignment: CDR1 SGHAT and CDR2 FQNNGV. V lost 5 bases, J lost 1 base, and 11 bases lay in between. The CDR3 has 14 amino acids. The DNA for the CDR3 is TGTGCCAGCAGCCCCGGTATTTGGAACACTGAAGCTTTCTTT. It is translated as CASSPGIWNTEAFF.

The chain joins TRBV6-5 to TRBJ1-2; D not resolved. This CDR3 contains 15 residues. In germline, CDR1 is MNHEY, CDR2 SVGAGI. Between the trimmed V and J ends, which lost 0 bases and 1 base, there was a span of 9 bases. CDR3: CASSYSPRSNYGYTF. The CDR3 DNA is TGTGCCAGCAGTTACTCGCCTCGGAGTAACTATGGCTACACCTTC.

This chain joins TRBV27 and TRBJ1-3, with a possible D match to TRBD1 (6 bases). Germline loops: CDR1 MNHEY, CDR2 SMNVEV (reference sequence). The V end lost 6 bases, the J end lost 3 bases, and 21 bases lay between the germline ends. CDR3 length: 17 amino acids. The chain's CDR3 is CASSPLGGGTYGNTIYF. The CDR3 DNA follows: TGTGCCAGCAGCCCCCTAGGGGGAGGGACGTATGGAAACACCATATATTTT.

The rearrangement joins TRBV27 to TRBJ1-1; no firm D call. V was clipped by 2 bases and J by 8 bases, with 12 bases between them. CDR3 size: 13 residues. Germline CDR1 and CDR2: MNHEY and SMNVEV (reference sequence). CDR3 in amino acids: CASSLTARREAFF. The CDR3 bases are TGTGCCAGCAGTTTAACAGCCCGACGCGAAGCTTTCTTT.

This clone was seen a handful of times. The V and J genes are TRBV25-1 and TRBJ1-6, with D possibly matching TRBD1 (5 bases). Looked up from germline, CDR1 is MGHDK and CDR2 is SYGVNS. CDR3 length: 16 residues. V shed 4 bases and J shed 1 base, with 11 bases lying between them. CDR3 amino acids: CASSVFGASYNSPLHF. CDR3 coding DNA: TGTGCCAGCAGTGTCTTTGGGGCATCCTATAATTCACCCCTCCACTTT.

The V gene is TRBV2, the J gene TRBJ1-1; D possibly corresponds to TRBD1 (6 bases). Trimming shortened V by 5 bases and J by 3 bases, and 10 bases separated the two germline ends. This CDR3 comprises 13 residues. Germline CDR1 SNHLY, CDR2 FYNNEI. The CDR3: CASSTKGDTEAFF. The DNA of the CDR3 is TGTGCCAGCAGTACAAAGGGGGACACTGAAGCTTTCTTT.

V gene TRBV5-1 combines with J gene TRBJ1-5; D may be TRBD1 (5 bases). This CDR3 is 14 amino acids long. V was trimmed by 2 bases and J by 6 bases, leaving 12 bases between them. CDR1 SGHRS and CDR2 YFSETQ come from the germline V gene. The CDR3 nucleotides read TGCGCCAGCAGCTTAAGGGGTCAGGGTCAGCCCCAGCATTTT. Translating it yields CASSLRGQGQPQHF.

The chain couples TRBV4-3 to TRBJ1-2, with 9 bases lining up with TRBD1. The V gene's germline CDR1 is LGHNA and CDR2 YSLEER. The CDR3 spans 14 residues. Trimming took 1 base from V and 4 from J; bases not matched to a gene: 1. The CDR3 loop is CASSQGTGAYGYTF. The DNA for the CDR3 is TGCGCCAGCAGCCAAGGGACAGGGGCCTATGGCTACACCTTC.

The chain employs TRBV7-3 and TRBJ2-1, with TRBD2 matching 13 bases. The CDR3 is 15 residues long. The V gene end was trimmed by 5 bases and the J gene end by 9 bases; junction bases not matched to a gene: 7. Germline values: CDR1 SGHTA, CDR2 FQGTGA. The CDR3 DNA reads TGTGCCAGCAGCACGGGACTAGCGGGATCGGGTGAGCAGTTCTTC. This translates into CASSTGLAGSGEQFF.

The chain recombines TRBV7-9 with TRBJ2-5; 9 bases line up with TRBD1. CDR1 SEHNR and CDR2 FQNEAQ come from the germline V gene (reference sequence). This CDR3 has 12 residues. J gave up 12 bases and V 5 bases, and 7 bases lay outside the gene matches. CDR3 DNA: TGTGCCAGCAGCCCATCCGGGACAGGGAAGTACTTC. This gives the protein CASSPSGTGKYF.

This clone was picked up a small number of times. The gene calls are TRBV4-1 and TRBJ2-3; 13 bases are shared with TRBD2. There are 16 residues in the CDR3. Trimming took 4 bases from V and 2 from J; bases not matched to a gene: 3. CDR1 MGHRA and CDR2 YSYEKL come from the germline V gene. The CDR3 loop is CASSLGLAGVTDTQYF. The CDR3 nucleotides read TGCGCCAGCAGCCTCGGACTAGCGGGAGTCACAGATACGCAGTATTTT.

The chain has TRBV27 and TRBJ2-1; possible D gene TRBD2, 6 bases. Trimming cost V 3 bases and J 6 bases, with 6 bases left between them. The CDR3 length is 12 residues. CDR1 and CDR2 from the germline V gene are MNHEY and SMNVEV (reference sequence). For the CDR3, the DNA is TGTGCCAGCAGTTTCGGGGGCAATGAGCAGTTCTTC. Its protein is CASSFGGNEQFF.

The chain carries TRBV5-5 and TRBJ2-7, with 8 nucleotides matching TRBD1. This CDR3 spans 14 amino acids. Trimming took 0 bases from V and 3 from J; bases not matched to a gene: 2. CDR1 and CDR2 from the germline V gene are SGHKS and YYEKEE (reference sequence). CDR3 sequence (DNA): TGTGCCAGCAGCTTGGTTGACAGGGGCTACGAGCAGTACGTC. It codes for CASSLVDRGYEQYV.

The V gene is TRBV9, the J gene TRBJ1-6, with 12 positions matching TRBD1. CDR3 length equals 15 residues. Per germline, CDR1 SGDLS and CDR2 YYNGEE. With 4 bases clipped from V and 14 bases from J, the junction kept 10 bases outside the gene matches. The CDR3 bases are TGTGCCAGCAGCCCGGGACAGGGGGCTGCTAGTTCCCTCCACTTT. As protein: CASSPGQGAASSLHF.

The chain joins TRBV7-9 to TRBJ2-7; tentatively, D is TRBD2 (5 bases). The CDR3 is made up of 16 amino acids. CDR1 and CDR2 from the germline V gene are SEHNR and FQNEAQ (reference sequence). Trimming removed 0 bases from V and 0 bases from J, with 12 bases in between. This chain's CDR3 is CASSLARGYASYEQYF. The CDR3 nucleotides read TGTGCCAGCAGCTTAGCACGGGGATACGCCTCCTACGAGCAGTACTTC.